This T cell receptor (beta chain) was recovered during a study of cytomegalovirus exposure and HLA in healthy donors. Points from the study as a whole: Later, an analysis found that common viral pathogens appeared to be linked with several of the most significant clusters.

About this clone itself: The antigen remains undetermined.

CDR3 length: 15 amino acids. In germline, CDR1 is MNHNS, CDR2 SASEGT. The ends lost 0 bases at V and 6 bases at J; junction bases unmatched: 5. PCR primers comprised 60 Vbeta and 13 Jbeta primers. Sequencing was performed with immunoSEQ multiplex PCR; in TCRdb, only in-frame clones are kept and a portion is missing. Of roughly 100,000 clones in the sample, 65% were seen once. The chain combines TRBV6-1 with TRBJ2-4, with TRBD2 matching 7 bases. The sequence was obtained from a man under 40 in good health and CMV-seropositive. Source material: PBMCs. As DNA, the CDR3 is TGTGCCAGCAGTGAAGCAGGGGAGGGATCAAACATTCAGTACTTC. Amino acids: CASSEAGEGSNIQYF.